These T cell receptor beta chains were read from a single sample in a study of blood T cell repertoires in COVID-19. Generated by immunoSEQ multiplex PCR, the TCRdb table keeps only in-frame clones and is missing some. The sample has approximately 240,000 clones; about 80% are singletons. Input material: peripheral blood. The receptors here all came from a woman aged 80 or over with active or convalescent COVID-19. The CDR3 runs from the conserved cysteine through the conserved F or W. Each record gives: D gene, V gene, J gene, clone size, CDR3 protein, CDR3 DNA. A D gene is named only where the DNA matches it firmly. Expanded clones are given a class, and other clones once, few, many or no size at all.

TRBD1	TRBV2	TRBJ1-3	few	CASRAGGSGNTIYF	TGTGCCAGCAGGGCAGGGGGTTCTGGAAACACCATATATTTT
TRBD1	TRBV18	TRBJ1-4	NA	CASSPSKGQGSEKLFF	TGTGCCAGCTCACCATCAAAGGGACAGGGTTCTGAAAAACTGTTTTTT
NA	TRBV4-1	TRBJ2-7	NA	CASSSGTSTSEQYF	TGCGCCAGCAGTTCCGGGACAAGTACCTCCGAGCAGTACTTC
TRBD2	TRBV10-3	TRBJ2-5	NA	CAISSSGRAETQYF	TGTGCCATCTCTTCTAGCGGGAGGGCAGAGACCCAGTACTTC
NA	TRBV19	TRBJ1-1	NA	CASSSGAQFVMNTEAFF	TGTGCCAGTAGTAGCGGGGCCCAATTTGTTATGAACACTGAAGCTTTCTTT
NA	TRBV30	TRBJ2-7	NA	CAWSGGQLYEQYF	TGTGCCTGGAGCGGGGGACAGCTCTACGAGCAGTACTTC
NA	TRBV7-6	TRBJ1-5	NA	CASSLASGASNQPQHF	TGTGCCAGCAGCTTAGCAAGCGGAGCCAGCAATCAGCCCCAGCATTTT
NA	TRBV19	TRBJ1-5	NA	CASSIKGAGDSNQPQHF	TGTGCCAGTAGTATCAAAGGGGCAGGAGATAGCAATCAGCCCCAGCATTTT
TRBD1	TRBV19	TRBJ1-6	NA	CASSITGGDDSPLHF	TGTGCCAGTAGTATAACAGGGGGCGATGATTCACCCCTCCACTTT
NA	TRBV7-8	TRBJ1-1	NA	CASSLAGVKTEAFF	TGTGCCAGCAGCTTAGCAGGGGTGAAAACCGAAGCTTTCTTT
TRBD1	TRBV29-1	TRBJ1-6	NA	CRGNRDRNSPLHF	TGCAGGGGTAACCGGGACAGGAATTCACCCCTCCACTTT
TRBD1	TRBV28	TRBJ1-2	NA	CASSLLPDRGFGYTF	TGTGCCAGCAGTCTCCTACCCGACAGGGGGTTTGGCTACACCTTC
NA	TRBV4-1	TRBJ1-1	NA	CASSQSRDRAEAFF	TGCGCCAGCAGCCAGAGCAGGGATAGAGCTGAAGCTTTCTTT
NA	TRBV5-1	TRBJ1-4	few	CASSLSAANEKLFF	TGCGCCAGCAGCTTGTCGGCGGCTAATGAAAAACTGTTTTTT
NA	TRBV18	TRBJ2-2	few	CASSPGPAAGELFF	TGTGCCAGCTCACCGGGGCCGGCGGCCGGGGAGCTGTTTTTT
NA	TRBV18	TRBJ1-1	NA	CASSTGRGQNTEAFF	TGTGCCAGCTCAACAGGGCGCGGCCAGAACACTGAAGCTTTCTTT
NA	TRBV12-3/TRBV12-4	TRBJ2-7	NA	CASSHQDRSEQYF	TGTGCCAGCAGTCACCAAGACAGGTCCGAGCAGTACTTC
NA	TRBV18	TRBJ2-7	NA	CASSRPPGVGQYF	TGTGCCAGCTCACGCCCCCCCGGTGTCGGGCAGTACTTC
TRBD2	TRBV5-1	TRBJ2-7	NA	CASSITSASYEQYF	TGCGCCAGCAGCATAACTAGCGCCTCCTACGAGCAGTACTTC
TRBD2	TRBV7-9	TRBJ2-2	NA	CASSPTLAGAVVGELFF	TGTGCCAGCAGCCCAACTCTAGCGGGAGCGGTGGTTGGGGAGCTGTTTTTT
TRBD1	TRBV2	TRBJ1-1	once	CASSQTGSRDTEAFF	TGTGCCAGCTCTCAGACAGGGAGCAGGGACACTGAAGCTTTCTTT
TRBD1	TRBV5-1	TRBJ2-3	NA	CASSLDRGQKQYF	TGCGCCAGCAGCTTGGACCGGGGACAGAAGCAGTATTTT
NA	TRBV19	TRBJ2-2	NA	CASSMRAGELFF	TGTGCCAGTAGTATGAGGGCCGGGGAGCTGTTTTTT
TRBD1	TRBV5-1	TRBJ1-6	NA	CASRGTGENSPLHF	TGCGCCAGCAGAGGAACAGGGGAAAATTCACCCCTCCACTTT
TRBD2	TRBV11-3	TRBJ2-2	NA	CASSYLAGRTAGELFF	TGTGCCAGCAGCTACCTAGCGGGGCGCACCGCCGGGGAGCTGTTTTTT
NA	TRBV19	TRBJ1-5	NA	CASSTGEGPQHF	TGTGCCAGTAGTACAGGGGAAGGGCCCCAGCATTTT
NA	TRBV10-2	TRBJ1-3	NA	CASKEQLGSGNTIYF	TGCGCCAGCAAGGAGCAGCTAGGTTCTGGAAACACCATATATTTT
NA	TRBV6-5	TRBJ2-1	NA	CASSYWPQGTNEQFF	TGTGCCAGCAGTTACTGGCCCCAGGGCACCAATGAGCAGTTCTTC
TRBD2	TRBV2	TRBJ2-3	few	CASTRTSGWDTQYF	TGTGCCAGCACACGGACTAGCGGATGGGATACGCAGTATTTT
NA	TRBV30	TRBJ1-2	NA	CAWNWGRNGYTF	TGTGCCTGGAATTGGGGGCGGAATGGCTACACCTTC
TRBD1	TRBV28	TRBJ1-4	NA	CASRGQGPANEKLFF	TGTGCCAGCAGGGGACAGGGGCCGGCTAATGAAAAACTGTTTTTT
TRBD2	TRBV4-1	TRBJ2-1	NA	CASSQEPSGNNLRNNEQFF	TGCGCCAGCAGCCAAGAACCTAGCGGGAATAACTTAAGGAACAATGAGCAGTTCTTC
TRBD2	TRBV30	TRBJ2-3	NA	CAWSVQAGRTDTQYF	TGTGCCTGGAGTGTACAAGCGGGGCGCACAGATACGCAGTATTTT
NA	TRBV7-9	TRBJ1-4	NA	CASSRTVNEKLFF	TGTGCCAGCAGCCGGACAGTTAATGAAAAACTGTTTTTT
NA	TRBV5-1	TRBJ1-4	few	CASSFGRAANEKLFF	TGCGCCAGCAGCTTTGGGAGAGCGGCTAATGAAAAACTGTTTTTT
TRBD1	TRBV10-2	TRBJ1-3	few	CASGDRNSGNTIYF	TGCGCCAGCGGGGACAGGAACTCTGGAAACACCATATATTTT
TRBD1	TRBV18	TRBJ1-5	NA	CASSPGTGNQPQHF	TGTGCCAGCTCACCAGGGACAGGAAATCAGCCCCAGCATTTT
TRBD2	TRBV2	TRBJ2-7	NA	CASRVLATSYEQYF	TGTGCCAGTCGCGTACTAGCGACAAGCTACGAGCAGTACTTC
NA	TRBV4-1	TRBJ1-6	many	CASSQESGGASWSPLHF	TGCGCCAGCAGCCAAGAAAGCGGGGGCGCCTCGTGGTCACCCCTCCACTTT
TRBD2	TRBV7-2	TRBJ2-1	once	CASSLAGGGAYNEQFF	TGTGCCAGCAGCTTAGCTGGCGGGGGGGCCTACAATGAGCAGTTCTTC
NA	TRBV18	TRBJ2-1	NA	CASSRADIALEQFF	TGTGCCAGCTCTCGCGCGGACATTGCTCTTGAGCAGTTCTTC
TRBD1	TRBV6-2/TRBV6-3	TRBJ1-1	once	CASSPPTGTGAGEAFF	TGTGCCAGCAGCCCTCCCACCGGGACAGGGGCCGGAGAAGCTTTCTTT
NA	TRBV10-3	TRBJ2-7	NA	CAISEGQPGEQYF	TGTGCCATCAGTGAGGGACAGCCGGGGGAGCAGTACTTC
TRBD1	TRBV18	TRBJ1-1	NA	CASSEERATGGLSGTEAFF	TGTGCCAGCTCGGAAGAGAGGGCGACAGGGGGACTTAGTGGTACTGAAGCTTTCTTT
NA	TRBV10-1	TRBJ2-5	NA	CASSEIRGRAGETQYF	TGCGCCAGCAGTGAGATCAGAGGGAGAGCAGGAGAGACCCAGTACTTC
NA	TRBV10-3	TRBJ1-5	NA	CAIADNPDQPQHF	TGTGCCATCGCCGACAACCCGGATCAGCCCCAGCATTTT